This TCR beta chain was found in a study of identifying expanded T cells in peripheral blood. Sequencing was performed with immunoSEQ multiplex PCR; in TCRdb, only in-frame clones are kept and a portion is missing. The table has 81,000 or so clones, roughly 84% seen once. Comments on this clone: Its specificity is unknown.

Findings and limits, study-wide: Roughly 1.1 clones differed between technical replicates, versus around 16 and 19 over time. Approximately 2-week clone count variance significantly increased as total template count grew.

The CDR3 spans 14 residues. Germline V gene lookup returns CDR1 SGHNT and CDR2 YYREEE (reference sequence). Trimming took off 4 bases at V and 8 bases at J, with 15 bases between the two ends. During the collection period, no donor immune events like infections were recorded. J is TRBJ1-4 and V is TRBV5-4; the D is unclear. Specimen: blood. This sequence was found in a person aged 18 to 75 in good health. DNA for the CDR3: TGTGCCAGCAGCCATCCTGGGAGGCCCGAAAAACTGTTTTTT. Translation gives CASSHPGRPEKLFF.